This entry lists 10 T cell receptor beta chains sequenced from one sample in a study of blood T cell repertoires in COVID-19. The data were produced by immunoSEQ multiplex PCR, yet TCRdb's version contains in-frame clones alone and is incomplete. The table shows 140,000 to 150,000 clones, with roughly 78% occurring only once. Sequencing was performed on peripheral blood. These TCRs come from a human donor with acute or convalescent COVID-19. The donor label of this sample is uncertain.

The rearrangement links TRBV7-9 to TRBJ1-6; the match to TRBD1 covers 9 bases. The CDR3 runs to 15 residues. V was clipped by 5 bases and J by 7 bases; unmatched bases: 6. Germline values: CDR1 SEHNR, CDR2 FQNEAQ (reference sequence). CDR3 coding DNA: TGTGCCAGCAGCCCACACGGACAGGGGAATTCACCCCTCCACTTT. Residues: CASSPHGQGNSPLHF.

The rearrangement links TRBV24-1 to TRBJ1-5; maybe TRBD1 (6 bases). Trimming took 2 bases from V and 2 from J, leaving 12 bases between them. Looked up from germline, CDR1 is KGHDR and CDR2 is SFDVKD. The CDR3 is made up of 16 amino acids. The CDR3 sequence: CATSDSRAGGNQPQHF. The CDR3 region has the DNA TGTGCCACCAGTGATTCTAGGGCAGGGGGCAATCAGCCCCAGCATTTT.

This clone turned up a few times. Here the CDR3 DNA reads TGTGCCAGCAGTGAGGACAGTTTTGGAAACACCATATATTTT. Encoded protein: CASSEDSFGNTIYF. The gene calls are TRBV25-1 and TRBJ1-3, with a tentative D call TRBD1 (6 bases). With 3 bases removed from V and 3 bases from J, the gap between germline ends came to 9 bases. Per germline, CDR1 MGHDK and CDR2 SYGVNS. CDR3 length: 14 residues.

The V and J genes are TRBV2 and TRBJ1-1, with 9 bases fitting TRBD1. J gave up 6 bases and V 8 bases, and 4 bases lay outside the gene matches. The germline CDR1 and CDR2 sequences are SNHLY and FYNNEI. The CDR3 has 12 residues. The CDR3 here is CASGTGGPEAFF. The CDR3 bases are TGTGCCAGCGGCACAGGGGGCCCTGAAGCTTTCTTT.

V gene TRBV10-2 combines with J gene TRBJ2-4, with a possible D match to TRBD1 (6 bases). Germline V gives CDR1 WSHSY, CDR2 SAAADI. The CDR3 runs 15 residues. Trimming shortened V by 5 bases and J by 3 bases, and 14 bases separated the two germline ends. The CDR3 DNA reads TGCGCCAGCAGTTTGGCAGGGGAGCGCAAAAACATTCAGTACTTC. It specifies CASSLAGERKNIQYF.

V usage is TRBV7-6 and J usage is TRBJ1-2; 7 nucleotides align to TRBD1. Germline V gene data show CDR1 as SGHVS and CDR2 as FNYEAQ. The CDR3 is 14 residues long. J gave up 7 bases and V 4 bases, and 9 bases lay outside the gene matches. CDR3 in amino acids: CASSSGQKLRGYTF. CDR3 nucleotides: TGTGCCAGCAGCTCGGGACAGAAGTTACGTGGCTACACCTTC.

The CDR3 region is CASSQDLASGGPQETQYF. DNA for the CDR3: TGTGCCAGCAGCCAAGATTTGGCTAGCGGGGGGCCACAAGAGACCCAGTACTTC. This chain uses TRBV3-1 (or the pseudogene TRBV3-2) with TRBJ2-5, with 11 bases fitting TRBD2. The CDR3 sequence is 18 residues long. Germline assignment: CDR1 LGHDT and CDR2 YNNKEL (reference sequence). The J segment lost 2 bases and the V segment lost 0 bases, leaving 8 bases of the junction unmatched.

This clone was observed a handful of times. The chain has TRBV12-1 and TRBJ2-7; the table's D gene call, TRBD2, was not cross checked with the DNA. TRBV12-1 is shown as a pseudogene. CDR3 length equals 14 residues. CDR3 bases: TGTGCCAGCAGCCCGGGACTAGCAGCCTACGAGCAGTACTTC. It translates to CASSPGLAAYEQYF.

The chain carries TRBV30 and TRBJ1-2, with a tentative D call TRBD1 (6 bases). Trimming stripped 1 base from V and 1 base from J, with 13 bases between. CDR1 and CDR2 from the germline V gene are GTSNPN and SVGIG (reference sequence). The CDR3 is made up of 15 amino acids. The CDR3 loop is CAWSANRDLNYGYTF. Written as DNA, the CDR3 is TGTGCCTGGAGTGCAAACAGGGACCTTAACTATGGCTACACCTTC.

This clone was seen a few times. The V gene is TRBV18, the J gene TRBJ2-7, with TRBD1 identical over 8 bases. The V gene end was trimmed by 6 bases and the J gene end by 1 base; junction bases not matched to a gene: 2. This CDR3 has 13 amino acids. CDR1 and CDR2 from the germline V gene are KGHSH and LQKENI. CDR3 loop: CASSWTGSYEQYF. In DNA, the CDR3 is TGTGCCAGCTCTTGGACAGGGTCCTACGAGCAGTACTTC.